This entry lists 18 T cell receptor beta chains sequenced from one sample in a study of Tregs in tolerant kidney transplant recipients. Sequenced by immunoSEQ multiplex PCR; TCRdb stores in-frame clones only, minus some. The sample records about 94,000 clones, approximately 93% being singletons. Here the sequenced sample was CD4+ T cells from blood, taken before the transplant. The receptors stem from a human donor who received a combined kidney and bone marrow transplant.

The chain has TRBV21-1 and TRBJ1-6; the D segment call TRBD1 is taken from the table without a DNA check. TRBV21-1 has pseudogene status. The CDR3 covers 17 residues. CDR3 sequence (DNA): TGTGCCAGCAACGTTGATCAATACAGGGGATATAATTCACCCCTCCACTTT. This codes for CASNVDQYRGYNSPLHF.

The J gene is TRBJ2-5, the V gene TRBV15, with 8 bases aligning to TRBD2. Germline CDR1 reads LNHNV; CDR2 reads YYDKDF (reference sequence). V was clipped by 9 bases and J by 3 bases; unmatched bases: 12. This CDR3 is built from 15 residues. The CDR3, as DNA: TGTGCCACTTTCCCGGGAGGGCGCGGGGAAGAGACCCAGTACTTC. Translating it yields CATFPGGRGEETQYF.

This clone was detected once. CDR3 residues: CASSSGLAGRYPYEQYF. The CDR3 nucleotides are TGTGCCAGCAGTTCCGGACTAGCGGGACGCTACCCCTACGAGCAGTACTTC. V usage is TRBV28 and J usage is TRBJ2-7; 12 nucleotides line up with TRBD2. Per the germline V gene, CDR1 is MDHEN and CDR2 is SYDVKM. The CDR3 is 17 amino acids. V lost 4 bases, J lost 2 bases, and 9 bases stayed unmatched.

This chain links TRBV5-1 with TRBJ2-1; 8 bases line up with TRBD2. There are 16 residues in the CDR3. The ends lost 1 base at V and 2 bases at J; junction bases unmatched: 5. Germline loops: CDR1 SGHRS, CDR2 YFSETQ. The CDR3 bases are TGCGCCAGCAGCTTGATGGGCGGGGGGCCCTACAATGAGCAGTTCTTC. Residues: CASSLMGGGPYNEQFF.

V is TRBV30 and J is TRBJ2-3; no firm D call. The length of the CDR3 is 15 residues. Deletions cut 4 bases from V and 3 bases from J, with 17 bases between. CDR1 and CDR2 from the germline V gene are GTSNPN and SVGIG (reference sequence). For the CDR3, the DNA is TGTGCCTGGATGGTATGGCTGGGCCGTACAGATACGCAGTATTTT. Its protein is CAWMVWLGRTDTQYF.

The genes are TRBV27 and TRBJ1-2, with TRBD1 matching over 9 bases. Germline V gives CDR1 MNHEY, CDR2 SMNVEV (reference sequence). Losses at the gene ends were 6 bases for V and 4 bases for J; bases not matched to a gene: 9. The CDR3 length is 15 residues. The CDR3, as DNA: TGTGCCAGCAGAACGGAGACAGGGGGAAGCTATGGCTACACCTTC. Protein: CASRTETGGSYGYTF.

This clone was recorded only once. This CDR3 reads CASSPPGQDGSYEQYF. The CDR3 DNA reads TGTGCCAGCTCACCCCCGGGACAGGACGGCTCCTACGAGCAGTACTTC. The rearrangement uses TRBV18 and TRBJ2-7, with 8 bases matching TRBD1. Germline assignment: CDR1 KGHSH and CDR2 LQKENI. The J segment lost 0 bases and the V segment lost 3 bases, leaving 7 bases of the junction unmatched. CDR3 length: 16 amino acids.

The chain employs TRBV9 and TRBJ2-5; a possible D gene is TRBD2 (6 bases). This CDR3 is built from 14 residues. Trimming pared 0 bases from V and 2 bases from J, leaving 8 bases between. CDR1 and CDR2 (germline): SGDLS, YYNGEE. DNA for the CDR3: TGTGCCAGCAGCGTAGGGCGGGGACAAGAGACCCAGTACTTC. Its translation: CASSVGRGQETQYF.

The rearrangement joins TRBV30 to TRBJ2-5; D is perhaps TRBD2 (5 bases). Germline V gene sequence: CDR1 GTSNPN, CDR2 SVGIG (reference sequence). Trimming removed 2 bases from V and 0 bases from J, with 13 bases in between. The CDR3 spans 15 residues. CDR3 nucleotide sequence: TGTGCCTGGAGTTTAGGACGGACTTACCAAGAGACCCAGTACTTC. Protein: CAWSLGRTYQETQYF.

V is TRBV29-1 and J is TRBJ2-7, with D possibly matching TRBD2 (6 bases). The V gene lost 6 bases and the J gene lost 3 bases, with 18 bases spanning the gap. The CDR3 sequence is 14 residues long. Germline V gene data show CDR1 as SQVTM and CDR2 as ANQGSEA. The CDR3 DNA is TGCAGCGTCGCCCGGGACTTAGGGAACTACGAGCAGTACTTC. Translated, it gives CSVARDLGNYEQYF.

The chain employs TRBV21-1 and TRBJ1-5; the table names TRBD1, a call not compared with the DNA. TRBV21-1 is assigned pseudogene status. The CDR3 spans 17 residues. In nucleotides, the CDR3 is TGTGCCAGAAAGGAAACCCTCGGGACAGGGGGTTATCAGCCCCAGCATTTT. It codes for CARKETLGTGGYQPQHF.

The chain combines TRBV7-8 with TRBJ1-3; the match to TRBD1 covers 10 bases. The trim removed 3 bases at V and 0 bases at J, leaving 2 bases unmatched. In germline, CDR1 is SGHVS, CDR2 FQNEAQ. This CDR3 is built from 16 residues. Here the CDR3 reads CASSLRTGGSGNTIYF. For the CDR3, the DNA is TGTGCCAGCAGCTTGCGGACAGGGGGCTCTGGAAACACCATATATTTT.

The chain combines TRBV14 with TRBJ1-2; 7 bases align to TRBD1. Germline CDR1 is SGHDN and CDR2 is FVKESK. J was trimmed by 4 bases and V by 3 bases; bases with no gene match: 11. The CDR3 has 16 residues. CDR3 nucleotides: TGTGCCAGCAGCCACCAAAGACAGGGATCCCTCTATGGCTACACCTTC. This sequence encodes CASSHQRQGSLYGYTF.

This chain connects TRBV18 to TRBJ2-7; a possible D gene is TRBD2 (5 bases). Per germline, CDR1 KGHSH and CDR2 LQKENI. The CDR3 sequence is 14 residues long. V was clipped by 3 bases and J by 2 bases, with 11 bases between them. CDR3 loop: CASSPGVQTYEQYF. CDR3 coding DNA: TGTGCCAGCTCACCCGGGGTCCAGACCTACGAGCAGTACTTC.

The chain employs TRBV2 and TRBJ2-1, with TRBD2 matching over 13 bases. The CDR3 loop spans 15 amino acids. Germline lookup yields CDR1 SNHLY and CDR2 FYNNEI. Unmatched junction bases numbered 5, after V lost 6 bases and J lost 6 bases. The CDR3 loop reads CASRGGLAGFNEQFF. CDR3 nucleotide sequence: TGTGCCAGCAGGGGGGGACTAGCGGGATTCAATGAGCAGTTCTTC.

As DNA, the CDR3 is TGTGCCTGGAGTGTCAGGGGGCTGTTAGGGACCCAGTACTTC. Amino acid sequence: CAWSVRGLLGTQYF. The V call is TRBV30, the J call TRBJ2-5, with 8 nucleotides matching TRBD1. This CDR3 has 14 amino acids. With 0 bases clipped from V and 7 bases from J, the junction kept 7 bases outside the gene matches. Germline V CDR1 and CDR2: GTSNPN, SVGIG (reference sequence).

This clone was counted a single time. The rearrangement links TRBV18 to TRBJ1-2, with D hard to call. CDR1 KGHSH and CDR2 LQKENI come from the germline V gene. This CDR3 has 18 residues. V was trimmed by 3 bases and J by 4 bases, leaving 24 bases between them. CDR3 bases: TGTGCCAGCTCACCCATTTCTCAAGGAGAAACATCTCTCTATGGCTACACCTTC. Its translation is CASSPISQGETSLYGYTF.

The V call is TRBV4-1, the J call TRBJ2-1, with 9 positions matching TRBD2. Germline V gene lookup returns CDR1 MGHRA and CDR2 YSYEKL. CDR3 size: 15 residues. The trim removed 4 bases at V and 3 bases at J, leaving 4 bases unmatched. Here the CDR3 reads CASSLSGRIYNEQFF. CDR3 in DNA: TGCGCCAGCAGCCTTAGCGGGAGAATCTACAATGAGCAGTTCTTC.